This T cell receptor (beta chain) was identified during a study of CD8+ T cells in alopecia areata. Broader study findings: Higher clonality than in normal scalp was seen in lesional scalp, especially alopecia totalis/universalis.

This clone has only a few counts. Its cognate antigen is unknown. Each gene name is a mouse one. The read halts 4 residues ahead of the CDR3 end, with the missing end drawn from the germline J gene. This sample includes further DNA sequences coding for the same CDR3. RNA was extracted and reverse transcribed into cDNA as the sequencing template. Assay: immunoSEQ multiplex PCR; the TCRdb copy retains only in-frame clones and omits some. The sample has about 270,000 clones, none seen only once. Markers including CD4, CD8alpha, NKG2D and NKG2ACE guided sorting of pooled cutaneous lymph node cells. Looked up from germline, CDR1 is NSQYPW and CDR2 is LRSPGD (reference sequence). The CDR3 spans 15 residues. The J segment lost 3 bases and the V segment lost 1 base, leaving 1 base of the junction unmatched.

The sequence derives from a C3H/HeJ mouse with alopecia areata. MHC haplotype of the strain: H2-k. Sequenced sample: CD4+ T cells sorted from a lymph node. The chain employs TRBV1 and TRBJ2-1; 9 bases fit TRBD2. The part of the CDR3 DNA that was read is TGCACCTGCAGTGCAGCGGGACTGGGCTATGCT. It encodes CTCSAAGLGYA. The complete CDR3 reads CTCSAAGLGYAEQFF.